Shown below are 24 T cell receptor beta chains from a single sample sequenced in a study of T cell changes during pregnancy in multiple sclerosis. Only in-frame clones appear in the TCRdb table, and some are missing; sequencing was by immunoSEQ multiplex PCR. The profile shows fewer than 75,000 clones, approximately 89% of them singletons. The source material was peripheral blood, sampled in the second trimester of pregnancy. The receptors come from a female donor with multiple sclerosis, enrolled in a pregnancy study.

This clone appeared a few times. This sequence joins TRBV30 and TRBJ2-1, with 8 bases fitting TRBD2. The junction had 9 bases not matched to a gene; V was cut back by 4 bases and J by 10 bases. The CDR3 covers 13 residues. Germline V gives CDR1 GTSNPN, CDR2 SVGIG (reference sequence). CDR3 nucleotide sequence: TGTGCCTGGACCCCTGGACTAGCCCGGGAGCAGTTCTTC. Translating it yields CAWTPGLAREQFF.

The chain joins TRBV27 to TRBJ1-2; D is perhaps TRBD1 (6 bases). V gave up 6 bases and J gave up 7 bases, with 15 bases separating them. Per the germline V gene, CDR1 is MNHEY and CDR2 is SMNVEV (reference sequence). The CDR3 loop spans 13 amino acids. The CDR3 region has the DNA TGTGCCAGCAGCTCGGGGGGCTCCCCTGGCTACACCTTC. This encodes CASSSGGSPGYTF.

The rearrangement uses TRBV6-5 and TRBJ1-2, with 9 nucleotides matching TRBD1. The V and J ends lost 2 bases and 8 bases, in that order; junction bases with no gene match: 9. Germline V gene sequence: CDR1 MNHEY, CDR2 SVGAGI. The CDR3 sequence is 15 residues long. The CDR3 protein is CASSYPGQGGYGYTF. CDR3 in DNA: TGTGCCAGCAGTTACCCGGGACAGGGAGGCTACGGCTACACCTTC.

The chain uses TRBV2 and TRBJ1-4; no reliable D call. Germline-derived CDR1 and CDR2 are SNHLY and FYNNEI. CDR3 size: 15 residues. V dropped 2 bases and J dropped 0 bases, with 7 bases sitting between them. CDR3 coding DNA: TGTGCCAGCAGTGAAACGGTTGCAACTAATGAAAAACTGTTTTTT. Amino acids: CASSETVATNEKLFF.

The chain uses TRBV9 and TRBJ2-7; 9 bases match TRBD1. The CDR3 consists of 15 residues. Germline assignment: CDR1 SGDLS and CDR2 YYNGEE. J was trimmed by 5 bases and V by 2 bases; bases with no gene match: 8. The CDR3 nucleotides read TGTGCCAGCAGCGTTTTCCCCGGGACAGGGAACGAGCAGTACTTC. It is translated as CASSVFPGTGNEQYF.

CDR3 in DNA: TGTGCCAGTAGAGCAGCGAGCTCTGGAAACACCATATATTTT. Translation: CASRAASSGNTIYF. The chain carries TRBV19 and TRBJ1-3; D not resolved. The CDR3 spans 14 residues. V was shortened by 6 bases and J by 0 bases, with 9 bases between the two germline ends. CDR1 and CDR2 (germline): LNHDA, SQIVND (reference sequence).

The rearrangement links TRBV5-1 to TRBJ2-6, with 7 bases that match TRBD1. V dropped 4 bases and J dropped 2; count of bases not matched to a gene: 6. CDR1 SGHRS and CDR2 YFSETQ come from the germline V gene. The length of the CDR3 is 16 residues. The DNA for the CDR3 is TGCGCCAGCAGCGGGGACAGCGCAACTGGGGCCAACGTCCTGACTTTC. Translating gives CASSGDSATGANVLTF.

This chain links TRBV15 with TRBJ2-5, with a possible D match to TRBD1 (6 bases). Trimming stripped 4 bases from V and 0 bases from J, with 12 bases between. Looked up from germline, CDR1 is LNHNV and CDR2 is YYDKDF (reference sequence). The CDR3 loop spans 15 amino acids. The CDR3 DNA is TGTGCCACCAGCAAAATTCGGGACAACCAAGAGACCCAGTACTTC. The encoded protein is CATSKIRDNQETQYF.

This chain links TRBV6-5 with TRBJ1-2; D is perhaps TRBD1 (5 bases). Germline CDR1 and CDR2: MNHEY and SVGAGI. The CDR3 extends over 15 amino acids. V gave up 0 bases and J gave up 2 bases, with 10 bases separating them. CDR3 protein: CASSYSQGANYGYTF. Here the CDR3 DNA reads TGTGCCAGCAGTTACTCGCAAGGGGCCAACTATGGCTACACCTTC.

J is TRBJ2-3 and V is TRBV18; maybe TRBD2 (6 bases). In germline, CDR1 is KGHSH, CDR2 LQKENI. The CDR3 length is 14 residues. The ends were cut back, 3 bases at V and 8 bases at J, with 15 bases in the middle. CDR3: CASSPSARDGTQYF. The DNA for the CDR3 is TGTGCCAGCTCACCGTCCGCGCGGGATGGTACGCAGTATTTT.

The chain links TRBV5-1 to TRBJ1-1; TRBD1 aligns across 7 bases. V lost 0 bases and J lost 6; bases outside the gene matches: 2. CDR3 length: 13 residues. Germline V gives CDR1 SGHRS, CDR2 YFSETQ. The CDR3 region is CASSLEGGAEAFF. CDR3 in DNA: TGCGCCAGCAGCTTGGAAGGGGGCGCTGAAGCTTTCTTT.

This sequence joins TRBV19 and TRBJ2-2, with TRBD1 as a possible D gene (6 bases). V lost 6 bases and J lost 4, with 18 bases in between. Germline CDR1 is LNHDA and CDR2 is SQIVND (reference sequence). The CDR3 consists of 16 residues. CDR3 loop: CASSKEGRGSTGELFF. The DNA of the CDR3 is TGTGCCAGTAGCAAAGAAGGCAGGGGAAGCACCGGGGAGCTGTTTTTT. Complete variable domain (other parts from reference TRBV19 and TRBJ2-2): DGGITQSPKYLFRKEGQNVTLSCEQNLNHDAMYWYRQDPGQGLRLIYYSQIVNDFQKGDIAEGYSVSREKKESFPLTVTSAQKNPTAFYLCASSKEGRGSTGELFFGEGSRLTVL.

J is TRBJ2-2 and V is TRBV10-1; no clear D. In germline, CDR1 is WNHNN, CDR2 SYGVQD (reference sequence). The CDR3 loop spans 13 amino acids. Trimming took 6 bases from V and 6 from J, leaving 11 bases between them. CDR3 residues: CASRGPYAGELFF. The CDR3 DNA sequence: TGCGCCAGCAGGGGCCCTTACGCCGGGGAGCTGTTTTTT.

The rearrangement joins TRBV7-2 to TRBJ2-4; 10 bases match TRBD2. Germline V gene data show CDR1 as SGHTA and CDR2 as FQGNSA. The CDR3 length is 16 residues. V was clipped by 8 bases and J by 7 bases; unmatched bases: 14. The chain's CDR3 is CASSRLVAGGFNIQYF. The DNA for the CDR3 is TGTGCCAGCTCCCGACTTGTAGCGGGAGGATTTAACATTCAGTACTTC.

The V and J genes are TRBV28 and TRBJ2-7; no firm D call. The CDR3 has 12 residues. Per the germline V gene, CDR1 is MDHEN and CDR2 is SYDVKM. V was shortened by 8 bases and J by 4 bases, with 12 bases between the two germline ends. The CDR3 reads CASETRLYEQYF. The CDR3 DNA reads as TGTGCCAGCGAAACACGTCTTTACGAGCAGTACTTC.

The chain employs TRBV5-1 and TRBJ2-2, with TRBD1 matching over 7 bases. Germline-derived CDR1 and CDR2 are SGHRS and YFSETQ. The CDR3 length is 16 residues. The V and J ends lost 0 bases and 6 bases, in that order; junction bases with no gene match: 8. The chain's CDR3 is CASSLVPGGNSGELFF. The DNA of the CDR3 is TGCGCCAGCAGCTTGGTGCCAGGGGGTAATTCCGGGGAGCTGTTTTTT.

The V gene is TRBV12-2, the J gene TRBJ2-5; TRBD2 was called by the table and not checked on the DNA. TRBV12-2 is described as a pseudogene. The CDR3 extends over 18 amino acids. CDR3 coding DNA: TGTGCAAGTCGCTCCAGACTAGCGGGAGGGCCTGGGCAAGAGACCCAGTACTTC. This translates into CASRSRLAGGPGQETQYF.

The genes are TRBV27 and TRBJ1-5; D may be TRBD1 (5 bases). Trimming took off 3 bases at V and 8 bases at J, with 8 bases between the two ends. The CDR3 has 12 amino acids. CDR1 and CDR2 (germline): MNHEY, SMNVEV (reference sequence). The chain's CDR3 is CASSFQGEPQHF. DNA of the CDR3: TGTGCCAGCAGTTTCCAGGGTGAGCCCCAGCATTTT.

CDR3 sequence reads: CAIPPGSTYGYTF. The CDR3 DNA sequence: TGTGCCATTCCTCCGGGATCGACTTATGGCTACACCTTC. The J gene is TRBJ1-2, the V gene TRBV2; D ambiguous. Between the trimmed V and J ends, which lost 10 bases and 5 bases, there was a span of 17 bases. CDR3 length: 13 amino acids. The germline CDR1 and CDR2 sequences are SNHLY and FYNNEI.

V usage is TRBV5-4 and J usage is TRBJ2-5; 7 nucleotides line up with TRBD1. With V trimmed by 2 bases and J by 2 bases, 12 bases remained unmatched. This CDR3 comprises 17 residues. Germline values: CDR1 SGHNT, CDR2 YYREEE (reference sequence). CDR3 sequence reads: CASSFGTPGQSQETQYF. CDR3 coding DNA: TGTGCCAGCAGCTTTGGTACCCCGGGACAGAGTCAAGAGACCCAGTACTTC.

The CDR3 DNA reads as TGTGCCAGCGGAGGACTAGACCAAGAGACCCAGTACTTC. As protein: CASGGLDQETQYF. The chain couples TRBV2 to TRBJ2-5, with 7 positions matching TRBD2. The CDR3 is made up of 13 amino acids. The ends lost 8 bases at V and 0 bases at J; junction bases unmatched: 3. Germline CDR1 is SNHLY and CDR2 is FYNNEI.

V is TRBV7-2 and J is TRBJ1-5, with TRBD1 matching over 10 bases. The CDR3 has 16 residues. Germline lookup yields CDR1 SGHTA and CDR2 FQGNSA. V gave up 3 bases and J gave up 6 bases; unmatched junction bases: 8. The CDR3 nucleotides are TGTGCCAGCAGCTTCCAGACAGGGGGCTCGGGTCAGCCCCAGCATTTT. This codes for CASSFQTGGSGQPQHF. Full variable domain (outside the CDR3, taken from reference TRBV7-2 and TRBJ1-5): GAGVSQSPSNKVTEKGKDVELRCDPISGHTALYWYRQSLGQGLEFLIYFQGNSAPDKSGLPSDRFSAERTGGSVSTLTIQRTQQEDSAVYLCASSFQTGGSGQPQHFGDGTRLSIL.

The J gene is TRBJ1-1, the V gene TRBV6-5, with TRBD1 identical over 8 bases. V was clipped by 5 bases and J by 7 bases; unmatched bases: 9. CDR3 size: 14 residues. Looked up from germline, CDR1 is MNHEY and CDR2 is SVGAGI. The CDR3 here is CASSHVDRDSEAFF. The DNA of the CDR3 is TGTGCCAGCAGTCACGTGGACAGGGATAGTGAAGCTTTCTTT.

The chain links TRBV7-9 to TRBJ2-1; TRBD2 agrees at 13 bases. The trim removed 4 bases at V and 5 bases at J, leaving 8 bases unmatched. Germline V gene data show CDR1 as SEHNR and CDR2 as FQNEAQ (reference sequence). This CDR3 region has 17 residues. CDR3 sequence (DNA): TGTGCCAGCAGCTCCTTAACCGGGACTAGCGGGGACAATGAGCAGTTCTTC. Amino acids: CASSSLTGTSGDNEQFF.